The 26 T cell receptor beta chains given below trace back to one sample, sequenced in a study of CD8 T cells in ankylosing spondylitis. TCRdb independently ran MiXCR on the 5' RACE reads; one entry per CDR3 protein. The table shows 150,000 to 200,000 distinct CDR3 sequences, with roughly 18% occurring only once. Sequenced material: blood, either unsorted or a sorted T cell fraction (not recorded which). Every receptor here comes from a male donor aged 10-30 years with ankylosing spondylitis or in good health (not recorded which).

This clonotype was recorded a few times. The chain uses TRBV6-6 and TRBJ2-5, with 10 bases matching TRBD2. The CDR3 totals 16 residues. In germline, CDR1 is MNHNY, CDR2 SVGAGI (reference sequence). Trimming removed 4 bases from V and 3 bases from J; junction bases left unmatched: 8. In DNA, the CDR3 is TGTGCCAGCAGTTGGGGGACCGGGACTAGCGAAGAGACCCAGTACTTC. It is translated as CASSWGTGTSEETQYF.

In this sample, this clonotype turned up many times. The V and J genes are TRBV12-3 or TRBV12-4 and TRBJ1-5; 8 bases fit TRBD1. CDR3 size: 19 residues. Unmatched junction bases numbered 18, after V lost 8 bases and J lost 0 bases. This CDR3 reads CASSPSGTGLPYSNQPQHF. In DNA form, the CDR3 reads TGTGCCAGCTCCCCCTCCGGGACAGGACTCCCTTATAGCAATCAGCCCCAGCATTTT.

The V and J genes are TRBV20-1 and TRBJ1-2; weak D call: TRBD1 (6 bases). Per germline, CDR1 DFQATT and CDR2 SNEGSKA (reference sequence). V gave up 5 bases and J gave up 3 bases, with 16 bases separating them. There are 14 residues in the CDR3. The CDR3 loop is CSASEGGADYGYTF. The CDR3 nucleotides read TGCAGTGCTTCCGAAGGGGGGGCGGACTATGGCTACACCTTC.

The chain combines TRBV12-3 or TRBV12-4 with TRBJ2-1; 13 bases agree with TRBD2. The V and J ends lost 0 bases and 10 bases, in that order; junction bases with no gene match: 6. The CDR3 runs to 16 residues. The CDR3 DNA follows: TGTGCCAGCAGTTTAGCGAGGACTAGCGGGAGAGAGGAGCAGTTCTTC. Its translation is CASSLARTSGREEQFF.

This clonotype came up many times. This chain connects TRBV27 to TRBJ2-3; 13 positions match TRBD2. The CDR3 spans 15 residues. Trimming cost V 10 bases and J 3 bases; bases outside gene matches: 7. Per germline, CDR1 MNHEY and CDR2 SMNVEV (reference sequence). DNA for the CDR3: TGTGCCACCCTTTCACTAGCGGGAGGGACAGATACGCAGTATTTT. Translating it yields CATLSLAGGTDTQYF.

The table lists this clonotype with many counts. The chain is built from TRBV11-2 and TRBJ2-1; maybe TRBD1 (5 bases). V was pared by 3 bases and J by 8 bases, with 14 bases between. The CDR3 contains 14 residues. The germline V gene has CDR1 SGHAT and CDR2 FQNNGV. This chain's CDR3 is CASSLIVRVYEQFF. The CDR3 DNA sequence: TGTGCCAGCAGCTTGATCGTCAGGGTATATGAGCAGTTCTTC.

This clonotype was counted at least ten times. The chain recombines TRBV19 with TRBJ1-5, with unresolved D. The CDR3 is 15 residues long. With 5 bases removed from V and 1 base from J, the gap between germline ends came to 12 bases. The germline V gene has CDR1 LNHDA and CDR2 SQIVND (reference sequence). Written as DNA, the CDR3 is TGTGCCAGTAGTGAGGTCCTGGGCAGCAATCAGCCCCAGCATTTT. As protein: CASSEVLGSNQPQHF.

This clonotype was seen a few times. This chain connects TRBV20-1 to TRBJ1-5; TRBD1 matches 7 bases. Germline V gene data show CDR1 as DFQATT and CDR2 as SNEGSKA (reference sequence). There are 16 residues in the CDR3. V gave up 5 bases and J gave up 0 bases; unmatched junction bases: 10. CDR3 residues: CSALIGDRLSNQPQHF. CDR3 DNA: TGCAGTGCTCTTATAGGGGACAGACTTAGCAATCAGCCCCAGCATTTT.

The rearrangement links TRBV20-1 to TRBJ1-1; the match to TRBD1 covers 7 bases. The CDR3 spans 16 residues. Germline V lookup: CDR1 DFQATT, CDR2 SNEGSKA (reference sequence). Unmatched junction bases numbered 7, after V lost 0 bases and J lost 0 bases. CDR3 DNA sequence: TGCAGTGCTAGAGATTGGCAGGGGGTGATGAACACTGAAGCTTTCTTT. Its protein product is CSARDWQGVMNTEAFF.

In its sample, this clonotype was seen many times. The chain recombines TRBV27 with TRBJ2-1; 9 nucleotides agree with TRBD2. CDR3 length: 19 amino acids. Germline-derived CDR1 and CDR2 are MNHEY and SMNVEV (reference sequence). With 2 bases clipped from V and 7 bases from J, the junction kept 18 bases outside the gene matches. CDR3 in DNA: TGTGCCAGCAGTTTAGTATTTGTGGCGGGAGGGCCGGGGGCAAATGAGCAGTTCTTC. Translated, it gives CASSLVFVAGGPGANEQFF.

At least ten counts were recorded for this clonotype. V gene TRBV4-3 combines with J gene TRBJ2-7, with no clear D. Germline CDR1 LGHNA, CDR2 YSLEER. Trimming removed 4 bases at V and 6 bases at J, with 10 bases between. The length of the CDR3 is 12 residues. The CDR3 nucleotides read TGCGCCAGCAGCCTCGAGGTAGCCGAGCAGTACTTC. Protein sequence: CASSLEVAEQYF.

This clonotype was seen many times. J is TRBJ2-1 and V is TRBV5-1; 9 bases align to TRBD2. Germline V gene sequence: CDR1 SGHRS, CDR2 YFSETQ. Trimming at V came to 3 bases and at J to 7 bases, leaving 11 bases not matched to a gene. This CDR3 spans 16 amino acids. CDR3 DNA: TGCGCCAGCAGCTCCGTGAGTAGCGGGAGCGTGAATGAGCAGTTCTTC. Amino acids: CASSSVSSGSVNEQFF.

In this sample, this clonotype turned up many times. The CDR3 region is CASSLGLAGLNEQYV. Here the CDR3 DNA reads TGTGCCAGCAGCCTTGGACTAGCGGGACTCAACGAGCAGTACGTC. This chain uses TRBV7-8 with TRBJ2-7; 12 bases are a match to TRBD2. This CDR3 contains 15 residues. CDR1 SGHVS and CDR2 FQNEAQ come from the germline V gene. Unmatched junction bases numbered 7, after V lost 5 bases and J lost 5 bases.

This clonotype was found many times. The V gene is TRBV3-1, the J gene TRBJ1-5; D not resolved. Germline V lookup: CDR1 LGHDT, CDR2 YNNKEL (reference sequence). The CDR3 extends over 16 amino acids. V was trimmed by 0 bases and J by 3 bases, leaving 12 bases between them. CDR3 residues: CASSQDLGVTNQPQHF. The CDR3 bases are TGTGCCAGCAGCCAAGATCTCGGGGTGACCAATCAGCCCCAGCATTTT.

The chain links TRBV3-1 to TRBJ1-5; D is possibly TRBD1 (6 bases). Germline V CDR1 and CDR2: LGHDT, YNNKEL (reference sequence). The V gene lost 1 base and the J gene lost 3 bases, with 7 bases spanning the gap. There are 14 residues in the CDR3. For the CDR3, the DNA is TGTGCCAGCAGCCAAGGACAGGACAATCAGCCCCAGCATTTT. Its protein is CASSQGQDNQPQHF.

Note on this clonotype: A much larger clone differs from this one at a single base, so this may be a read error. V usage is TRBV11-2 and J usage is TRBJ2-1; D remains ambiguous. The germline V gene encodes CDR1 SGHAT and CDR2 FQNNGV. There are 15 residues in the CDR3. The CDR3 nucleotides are TGTGCCAGCAGCCCCGCGACGTGGGGTTACAATGGGCAGTTCTTC. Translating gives CASSPATWGYNGQFF.

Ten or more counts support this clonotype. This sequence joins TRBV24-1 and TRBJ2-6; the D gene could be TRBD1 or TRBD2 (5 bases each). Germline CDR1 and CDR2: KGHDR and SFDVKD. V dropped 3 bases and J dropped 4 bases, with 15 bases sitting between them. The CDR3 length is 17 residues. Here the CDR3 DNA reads TGTGCCACCAGTGATCGGGACGGCCTGCCCGGGGCCAACGTCCTGACTTTC. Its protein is CATSDRDGLPGANVLTF.

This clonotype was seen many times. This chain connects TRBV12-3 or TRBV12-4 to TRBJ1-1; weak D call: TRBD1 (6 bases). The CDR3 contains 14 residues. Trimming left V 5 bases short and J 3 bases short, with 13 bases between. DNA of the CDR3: TGTGCCAGCAGTCCGGACAGTACGGACACTGAAGCTTTCTTT. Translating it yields CASSPDSTDTEAFF.

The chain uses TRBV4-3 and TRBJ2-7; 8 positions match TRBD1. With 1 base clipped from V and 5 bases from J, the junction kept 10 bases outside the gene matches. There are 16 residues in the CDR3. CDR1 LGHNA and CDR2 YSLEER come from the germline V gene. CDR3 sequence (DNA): TGCGCCAGCAGCCAAGTTGAACAGGGGGGTGTCCACGAGCAGTACTTC. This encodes CASSQVEQGGVHEQYF.

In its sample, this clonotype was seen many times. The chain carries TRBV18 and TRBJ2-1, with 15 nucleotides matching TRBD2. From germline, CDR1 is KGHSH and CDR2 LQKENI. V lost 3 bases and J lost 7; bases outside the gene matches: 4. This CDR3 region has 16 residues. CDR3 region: CASSPPGLAGGNEQFF. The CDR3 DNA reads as TGTGCCAGCTCACCCCCGGGACTAGCGGGAGGAAATGAGCAGTTCTTC.

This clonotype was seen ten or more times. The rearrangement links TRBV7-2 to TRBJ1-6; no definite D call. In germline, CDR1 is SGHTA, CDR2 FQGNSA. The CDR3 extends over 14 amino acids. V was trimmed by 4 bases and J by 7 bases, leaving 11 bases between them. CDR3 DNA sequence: TGTGCCAGCAGCTCCTCGACGGCAAATTCACCCCTCCACTTT. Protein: CASSSSTANSPLHF.

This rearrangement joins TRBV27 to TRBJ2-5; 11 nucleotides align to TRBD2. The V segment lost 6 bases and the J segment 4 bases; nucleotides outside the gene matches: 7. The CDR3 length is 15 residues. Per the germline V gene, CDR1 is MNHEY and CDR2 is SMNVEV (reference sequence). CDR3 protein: CASRPTSGSRETQYF. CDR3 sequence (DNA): TGTGCCAGCAGACCCACTAGCGGGAGTCGAGAGACCCAGTACTTC.

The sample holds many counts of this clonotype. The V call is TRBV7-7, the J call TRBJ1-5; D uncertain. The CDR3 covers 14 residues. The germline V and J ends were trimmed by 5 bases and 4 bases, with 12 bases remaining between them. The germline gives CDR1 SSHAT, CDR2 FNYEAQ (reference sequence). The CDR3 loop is CASSPANVNQPQHF. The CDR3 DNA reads TGTGCCAGCAGCCCCGCCAACGTAAATCAGCCCCAGCATTTT.

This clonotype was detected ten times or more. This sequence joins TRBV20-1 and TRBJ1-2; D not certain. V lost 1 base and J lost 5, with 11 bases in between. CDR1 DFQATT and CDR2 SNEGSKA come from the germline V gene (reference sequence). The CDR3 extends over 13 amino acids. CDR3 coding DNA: TGCAGTGCTAGAGTCCCGGGAATTTATGGCTACACCTTC. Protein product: CSARVPGIYGYTF.

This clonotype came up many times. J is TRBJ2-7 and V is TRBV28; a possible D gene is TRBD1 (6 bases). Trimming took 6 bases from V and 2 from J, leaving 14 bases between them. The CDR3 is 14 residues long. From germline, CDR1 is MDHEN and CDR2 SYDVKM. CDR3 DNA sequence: TGTGCCAGCAGAGTTCAGGGACAAACCTACGAGCAGTACTTC. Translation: CASRVQGQTYEQYF.

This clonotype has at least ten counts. The CDR3, as DNA: TGTGCCAGCAGCTTACCGTCCGTGAGTGGTGGCTACACCTTC. This sequence encodes CASSLPSVSGGYTF. V is TRBV7-2 and J is TRBJ1-2, with D uncertain. The CDR3 contains 14 residues. Germline assignment: CDR1 SGHTA and CDR2 FQGNSA. V was cut by 2 bases and J by 7 bases, with 14 bases left in between. Full variable domain (outside the CDR3, taken from reference TRBV7-2 and TRBJ1-2): GAGVSQSPSNKVTEKGKDVELRCDPISGHTALYWYRQSLGQGLEFLIYFQGNSAPDKSGLPSDRFSAERTGGSVSTLTIQRTQQEDSAVYLCASSLPSVSGGYTFGSGTRLTVV.